The subject of this entry is one T cell receptor beta chain. Its antigen is unknown. The data were taken from a study of CXCR3-negative and CXCR3-positive naive CD8 T cells. Study observations and caveats: Most assays used freshly isolated PBMCs, as cryopreservation partially reduced CXCR3.

Researchers sorted roughly 310,000 cells of each CD8+ T cell subset in triplicate. UMI-labeled 5' RACE TRB cDNA libraries were prepared from the cells. For each CDR3 protein, TCRdb gives one entry from its re-call of the 5' RACE reads, without DNA. The record lists approximately 52,000 distinct CDR3 sequences, of which the ten most abundant hold 20% to 25%. The CDR3 length is 12 residues. Germline lookup yields CDR1 SQVTM and CDR2 ANQGSEA. The sequence was obtained from a human donor in good health. Some clones in this sample may be carry-over from other donors' samples. The genes are TRBV29-1 and TRBJ2-7. The sequenced sample was memory CD8+ T cells from blood. This chain's CDR3 is CSVITGPYEQYF.